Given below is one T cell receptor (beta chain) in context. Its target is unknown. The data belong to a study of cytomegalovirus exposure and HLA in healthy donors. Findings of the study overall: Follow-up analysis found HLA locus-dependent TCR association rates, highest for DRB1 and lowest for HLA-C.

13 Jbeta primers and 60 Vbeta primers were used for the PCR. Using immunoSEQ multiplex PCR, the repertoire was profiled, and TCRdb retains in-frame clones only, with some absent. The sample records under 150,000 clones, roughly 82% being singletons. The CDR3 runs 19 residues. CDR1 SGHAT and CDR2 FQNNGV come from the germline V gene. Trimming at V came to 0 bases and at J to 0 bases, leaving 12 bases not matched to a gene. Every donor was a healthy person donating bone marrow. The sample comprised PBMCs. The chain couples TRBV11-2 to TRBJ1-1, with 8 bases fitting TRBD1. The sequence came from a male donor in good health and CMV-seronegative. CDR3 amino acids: CASSLDRGSGGYMNTEAFF. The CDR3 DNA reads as TGTGCCAGCAGCTTAGATCGCGGGTCAGGGGGCTATATGAACACTGAAGCTTTCTTT. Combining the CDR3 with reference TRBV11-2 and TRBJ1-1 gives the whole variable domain EAGVAQSPRYKIIEKRQSVAFWCNPISGHATLYWYQQILGQGPKLLIQFQNNGVVDDSQLPKDRFSAERLKGVDSTLKIQPAKLEDSAVYLCASSLDRGSGGYMNTEAFFGQGTRLTVV.